The T cell receptor (beta chain) described here comes from a study of blood T cell repertoires in COVID-19. Whole-study context: PBMCs, B-cell-depleted T cells, or T cells provided the cDNA or gDNA that made up the material.

Patients of the Seattle cohort, enrolled during active infection, were followed longitudinally. The CDR3 runs to 15 residues. Germline V gene sequence: CDR1 SNHLY, CDR2 FYNNEI. V lost 8 bases, J lost 9 bases, and 23 bases lay in between. This table comes from immunoSEQ multiplex PCR, and its TCRdb copy is limited to in-frame clones, with some not included. Of almost 25,000 clones listed, approximately 80% are singletons. The V and J genes are TRBV2 and TRBJ2-1; the D gene is possibly TRBD2 (6 bases). The source is a woman in her sixties or seventies with COVID-19, enrolled during active disease. Sequencing used peripheral blood. The CDR3 loop reads CASLGLTRRQGEQFF. DNA for the CDR3: TGTGCCAGCCTTGGCCTGACTAGGCGCCAGGGTGAGCAGTTCTTC.